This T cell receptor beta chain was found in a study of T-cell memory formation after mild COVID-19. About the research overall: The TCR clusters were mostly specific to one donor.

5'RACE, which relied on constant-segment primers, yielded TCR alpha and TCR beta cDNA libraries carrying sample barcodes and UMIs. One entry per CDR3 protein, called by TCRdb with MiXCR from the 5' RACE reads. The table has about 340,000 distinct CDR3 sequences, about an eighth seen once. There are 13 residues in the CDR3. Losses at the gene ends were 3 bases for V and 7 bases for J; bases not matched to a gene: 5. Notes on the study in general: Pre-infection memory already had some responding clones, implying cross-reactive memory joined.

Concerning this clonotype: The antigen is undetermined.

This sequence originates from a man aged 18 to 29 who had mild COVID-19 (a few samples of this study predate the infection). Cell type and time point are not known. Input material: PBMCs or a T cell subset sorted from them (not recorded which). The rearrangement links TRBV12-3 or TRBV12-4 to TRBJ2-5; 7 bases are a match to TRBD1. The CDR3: CASSFLRQGTQYF. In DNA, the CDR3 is TGTGCCAGCAGTTTTTTGCGACAGGGGACCCAGTACTTC.